This TCR beta chain comes out of a study of blood T cell repertoires in COVID-19. Looking at the study overall: Material from acute and convalescent COVID-19 was sourced from the United States, Italy and Spain. Sources were T cells, B-cell-depleted T cells, or PBMCs; the material itself was cDNA or gDNA.

Those enrolled, adults aged roughly 18 to 89 years, came from some 25 US areas. Cohort assignment relied on participant-reported clinical history. Measured with immunoSEQ multiplex PCR; TCRdb has only the in-frame clones, and not every one. The sample lists hundreds of thousands of clones, more than 80% occurring once. There are 15 residues in the CDR3. V lost 8 bases and J lost 0; bases outside the gene matches: 7. Germline V gene sequence: CDR1 SNHLY, CDR2 FYNNEI. The sequence was obtained from a man aged 50-59 years who had been exposed to COVID-19. The sample taken for sequencing was PBMCs or T cells enriched from blood (not recorded which). The chain recombines TRBV2 with TRBJ2-1, with TRBD1 identical over 7 bases. CDR3 nucleotide sequence: TGTGCCAGCGAAAAAACAGGGGCCTCCTACAATGAGCAGTTCTTC. As protein: CASEKTGASYNEQFF.